The clone carrying this T cell receptor beta chain was seen at least ten times. Its antigen is still unknown. The CDR3 regions of TCR beta were amplified from RNA transcripts. HTBI primers drove first-round RT-PCR of the TCR CDR3. TCRdb called the multiplex PCR reads again in MiXCR, with one record for every CDR3 protein. The data show 610,000 or so distinct CDR3 sequences, about 43% seen once. The definition of stable Graves' hyperthyroidism was no ophthalmopathy progression within 18 months. The sample originates from a study of T cells in Graves' hyperthyroidism and ophthalmopathy. Study-level findings and limits: Median prediction lead before ophthalmopathy onset was six to eight months with the model. Ophthalmopathy was told apart from stable hyperthyroidism by a 13 V-J model.

Trimming took 0 bases from V and 3 from J; bases not matched to a gene: 8. Per germline, CDR1 SQVTM and CDR2 ANQGSEA. This CDR3 spans 15 amino acids. The chain links TRBV29-1 to TRBJ2-7, with TRBD1 identical over 7 bases. Sequenced input: peripheral blood or thyroid tissue (not recorded which). This clonotype was obtained from a woman younger than 30 with Graves' hyperthyroidism. This CDR3 is CSVEEGQYGVYEQYF. The CDR3 coding sequence is TGCAGCGTTGAAGAGGGACAGTACGGCGTCTACGAGCAGTACTTC.